This record looks at one T cell receptor (beta chain) sequence and its context. Antigen specificity is unknown. This record comes from a study of T cells after yellow fever vaccination. Whole-study context: Low-cell-number fractions were prepared with SMART-Seq v4 Ultra Low Input.

As TCR cDNA was made by 5'RACE template switching, a universal primer site and UMIs were added. TCRdb re-analysed the 5' RACE reads in MiXCR, keeping a single row per CDR3 protein. This sample has fewer than 500,000 distinct CDR3 sequences, with around a sixth found just once. Overall study results and limits: Most primary-vaccination clones reappeared after the booster (just under 98% CD4, approximately 88% CD8).

This CDR3 contains 13 residues. Germline V gene lookup returns CDR1 SGHVS and CDR2 FQNEAQ. V was clipped by 5 bases and J by 0 bases, with 5 bases between them. The sequence was obtained from a young man who received the YFV17D yellow fever vaccine. This chain links TRBV7-8 with TRBJ1-5; no firm D call. Material: PBMCs, obtained before the yellow fever booster vaccination. The CDR3 DNA sequence: TGTGCCAGCAGCCCGATTAGCAATCAGCCCCAGCATTTT. The encoded protein is CASSPISNQPQHF.